These 10 T cell receptor beta chains originate from one sample sequenced in a study of blood T cell repertoires in COVID-19. Repertoires were generated with immunoSEQ multiplex PCR, while TCRdb's copy carries only in-frame clones and drops some. The data show under 350,000 clones, 70% to 90% seen once. The sequenced sample consisted of PBMCs or T cells enriched from blood (not recorded which). Receptor source: a middle-aged woman with acute COVID-19.

In this sample, this clone turned up a few times. The chain recombines TRBV11-2 with TRBJ1-2; D possibly corresponds to TRBD1 (5 bases). Germline CDR1 and CDR2: SGHAT and FQNNGV. CDR3 length: 14 amino acids. V was trimmed by 5 bases and J by 4 bases, leaving 14 bases between them. DNA of the CDR3: TGTGCCAGCAGCGGGACTGGACAATTCTATGGCTACACCTTC. Translated: CASSGTGQFYGYTF.

The chain recombines TRBV11-2 with TRBJ2-7; D perhaps matches TRBD1 (5 bases). Trimming removed 5 bases from V and 2 bases from J, with 13 bases in between. The germline gives CDR1 SGHAT, CDR2 FQNNGV. The CDR3 has 14 amino acids. The CDR3 DNA follows: TGTGCCAGCAGCCAACATTCCAGGGCCTACGAGCAGTACTTC. Translating it yields CASSQHSRAYEQYF.

This chain links TRBV7-3 with TRBJ2-1; 10 nucleotides align to TRBD2. Germline CDR1 and CDR2: SGHTA and FQGTGA. Germline trimming cut 5 bases from V and 7 bases from J; bases unmatched to any gene: 8. This CDR3 has 15 residues. CDR3 sequence (DNA): TGTGCCAGCAGCACAAGCGGGAGGGCCATGAATGAGCAGTTCTTC. Translating gives CASSTSGRAMNEQFF.

This chain links TRBV4-2 with TRBJ1-3, with 7 bases fitting TRBD1. The CDR3 extends over 18 amino acids. V was pared by 1 base and J by 2 bases, with 11 bases of the junction left unmatched. CDR1 is LGHNA, CDR2 YNFKEQ, per germline. CDR3 sequence reads: CASSQAYDIGGTGNTIYF. CDR3 bases: TGTGCCAGCAGCCAAGCGTATGATATAGGGGGCACTGGAAACACCATATATTTT.

The genes are TRBV12-3 or TRBV12-4 and TRBJ2-7; D gene uncertain. Trimming left V 6 bases short and J 4 bases short, with 7 bases between. The CDR3 runs to 11 residues. The CDR3 here is CASRNSYEQYF. The CDR3 nucleotides read TGTGCCAGCAGGAACTCTTACGAGCAGTACTTC.

V and J are TRBV11-1 and TRBJ1-2, with 7 positions matching TRBD1. Germline V gives CDR1 SGHAT, CDR2 FQDESV (reference sequence). With 2 bases clipped from V and 0 bases from J, the junction kept 0 bases outside the gene matches. This CDR3 contains 14 residues. CDR3 in DNA: TGTGCCAGCAGCTTACAGGGGGCTAACTATGGCTACACCTTC. This sequence encodes CASSLQGANYGYTF.

V gene TRBV6-2 or TRBV6-3 combines with J gene TRBJ2-1; D perhaps matches TRBD1 (6 bases). With 5 bases removed from V and 0 bases from J, the gap between germline ends came to 11 bases. Germline V gene data show CDR1 as MNHEY and CDR2 as SVGEGT. CDR3 length equals 15 residues. The CDR3 coding sequence is TGTGCCAGCAGTGAGGACAGCAGCTCCTACAATGAGCAGTTCTTC. This gives the protein CASSEDSSSYNEQFF.

J is TRBJ2-3 and V is TRBV6-5; D is perhaps TRBD1 (6 bases). Between the trimmed V and J ends, which lost 5 bases and 2 bases, there was a span of 14 bases. The length of the CDR3 is 15 residues. The germline V gene has CDR1 MNHEY and CDR2 SVGAGI. CDR3 DNA: TGTGCCAGCAGTCTTTTGGGACATTTCACAGATACGCAGTATTTT. Its translation: CASSLLGHFTDTQYF.

The chain joins TRBV18 to TRBJ2-3, with TRBD1 matching over 7 bases. Trimming removed 6 bases from V and 3 bases from J; junction bases left unmatched: 9. CDR1 is KGHSH, CDR2 LQKENI, per germline. This CDR3 comprises 15 residues. The CDR3 DNA reads TGTGCCAGCTCCCCGAGACAGGGTAGTACAGATACGCAGTATTTT. It translates to CASSPRQGSTDTQYF.

This clone was observed a few times. V usage is TRBV16 and J usage is TRBJ2-7, with a possible D match to TRBD2 (5 bases). Per germline, CDR1 KGHSY and CDR2 FQNENV. This CDR3 spans 14 amino acids. V lost 4 bases and J lost 7, with 17 bases in between. The CDR3 region is CASSPTKRVVEQYF. DNA for the CDR3: TGTGCCAGCAGCCCGACCAAGAGGGTTGTGGAGCAGTACTTC.